The next 31 T cell receptor beta chains were all read from a single sample in a study of low-dose radiotherapy and immunotherapy resistance in tumors. Time point reported: after trial treatment. The treatment here: LDRT plus nivolumab, ipilimumab, low-dose cyclophosphamide and aspirin (RACIN trial). cDNA synthesis used a TRAV/TRBV-specific primer set for both chains. For amplifying TCRs, the PCR ran for around 20 cycles with Phusion, which was used together with a constant-region primer and the adapter on the V primers. TCRdb fed the reads into MiXCR, producing one record per CDR3 protein. The profile shows around 100,000 distinct CDR3 sequences, less than 25% of them singletons. Sequences were derived from PBMCs, sampled after low-dose radiotherapy plus immunotherapy. Receptors were obtained from a male donor with prostate cancer.

This clonotype was detected ten times or more. The J gene is TRBJ2-1, the V gene TRBV27; possibly TRBD2 for D (6 bases). This CDR3 spans 15 amino acids. Trimming took 4 bases from V and 5 from J, leaving 15 bases between them. The germline V gene encodes CDR1 MNHEY and CDR2 SMNVEV (reference sequence). The chain's CDR3 is CASSYGTGAHNEQFF. CDR3 nucleotide sequence: TGTGCCAGCAGTTACGGGACTGGGGCCCACAATGAGCAGTTCTTC.

The sample holds many counts of this clonotype. The rearrangement uses TRBV27 and TRBJ2-1; 9 nucleotides match TRBD2. CDR3 size: 14 residues. Trimming took 8 bases from V and 4 from J; bases not matched to a gene: 6. Looked up from germline, CDR1 is MNHEY and CDR2 is SMNVEV (reference sequence). CDR3 DNA: TGTGCCAGCGCGGGGCGGGGGGGTTACAATGAGCAGTTCTTC. The encoded protein is CASAGRGGYNEQFF.

J is TRBJ2-1 and V is TRBV25-1; 10 nucleotides agree with TRBD2. V was pared by 4 bases and J by 7 bases, with 4 bases of the junction left unmatched. Germline assignment: CDR1 MGHDK and CDR2 SYGVNS. This CDR3 spans 14 amino acids. CDR3 coding DNA: TGTGCCAGCAGTGGACCGGGACTAGCGAATGAGCAGTTCTTC. Translating gives CASSGPGLANEQFF.

This clonotype showed up many times. This chain links TRBV28 with TRBJ2-7; 12 nucleotides match TRBD2. Germline assignment: CDR1 MDHEN and CDR2 SYDVKM. V trimming: 3 bases; J trimming: 8 bases; junction bases outside the gene matches: 8. This CDR3 spans 15 amino acids. This CDR3 is CASSFGLAGGQKQYF. The CDR3 DNA sequence: TGTGCCAGCAGTTTCGGGCTAGCGGGGGGGCAAAAGCAGTACTTC.

The chain combines TRBV5-1 with TRBJ1-2; D unresolved. The germline V gene has CDR1 SGHRS and CDR2 YFSETQ. This CDR3 is built from 13 residues. Between the trimmed V and J ends, which lost 0 bases and 3 bases, there was a span of 6 bases. DNA of the CDR3: TGCGCCAGCAGCTTGGGTCAGTACTATGGCTACACCTTC. Protein: CASSLGQYYGYTF.

This chain joins TRBV7-3 and TRBJ2-3; D is uncertain. V lost 5 bases and J lost 1, with 10 bases in between. This CDR3 contains 14 residues. Germline assignment: CDR1 SGHTA and CDR2 FQGTGA. The DNA for the CDR3 is TGTGCCAGCAGCGAACTTGGGGGCACAGATACGCAGTATTTT. Translated, it gives CASSELGGTDTQYF.

This clonotype was seen at least ten times. The rearrangement links TRBV7-2 to TRBJ2-3, with 9 positions matching TRBD2. Trimming cost V 5 bases and J 2 bases; bases outside gene matches: 11. CDR3 length: 17 amino acids. From germline, CDR1 is SGHTA and CDR2 FQGNSA. CDR3 residues: CASSHLRAGGVTDTQYF. DNA of the CDR3: TGTGCCAGCAGCCATCTCCGGGCGGGGGGGGTCACAGATACGCAGTATTTT.

This clonotype has ten or more counts. The chain recombines TRBV6-2 or TRBV6-3 with TRBJ1-6; 7 bases fit TRBD1. Per the germline V gene, CDR1 is MNHEY and CDR2 is SVGEGT. V shed 2 bases, J shed 10 bases, and the junction held 8 bases outside the gene matches. The CDR3 totals 15 residues. Here the CDR3 DNA reads TGTGCCAGCAGTTACGGACGGACAGGCCAATCACCCCTCCACTTT. As protein: CASSYGRTGQSPLHF.

The table lists this clonotype with many counts. The chain recombines TRBV7-9 with TRBJ2-7; 9 bases map to TRBD2. The CDR3 loop spans 16 amino acids. V lost 1 base, J lost 2 bases, and 6 bases stayed unmatched. Germline V gives CDR1 SEHNR, CDR2 FQNEAQ (reference sequence). In DNA, the CDR3 is TGTGCCAGCAGCTTAGTAATGACTAGCGGCCCCTACGAGCAGTACTTC. It is translated as CASSLVMTSGPYEQYF. Using reference TRBV7-9 and TRBJ2-7 for the parts outside the CDR3, the full variable domain is DTGVSQNPRHKITKRGQNVTFRCDPISEHNRLYWYRQTLGQGPEFLTYFQNEAQLEKSRLLSDRFSAERPKGSFSTLEIQRTEQGDSAMYLCASSLVMTSGPYEQYFGPGTRLTVT.

The chain joins TRBV2 to TRBJ2-1; 14 nucleotides align to TRBD2. Per the germline V gene, CDR1 is SNHLY and CDR2 is FYNNEI. V dropped 7 bases and J dropped 6; count of bases not matched to a gene: 5. The CDR3 covers 15 residues. CDR3 in DNA: TGTGCCAGCACCCAGGGACTAGCGGGAGCCAATGAGCAGTTCTTC. This codes for CASTQGLAGANEQFF. Full variable domain (outside the CDR3, taken from reference TRBV2 and TRBJ2-1): EPEVTQTPSHQVTQMGQEVILRCVPISNHLYFYWYRQILGQKVEFLVSFYNNEISEKSEIFDDQFSVERPDGSNFTLKIRSTKLEDSAMYFCASTQGLAGANEQFFGPGTRLTVL.

In the case of this clonotype: A far larger clone is a single base away, which makes a read error likely. The J gene is TRBJ2-1, the V gene TRBV4-3; 9 nucleotides match TRBD2. CDR1 LGHNA and CDR2 YSLEER come from the germline V gene. This CDR3 comprises 15 residues. Germline trimming cut 0 bases from V and 9 bases from J; bases unmatched to any gene: 6. CDR3 sequence (DNA): TGCGCCAGCAGCCAAGAGGGGACTAGCAGTGGTGAGCAGTTCTTC. Translating gives CASSQEGTSSGEQFF.

This clonotype was counted at least ten times. The V and J genes are TRBV6-8 and TRBJ2-7; D is undetermined. CDR1 and CDR2 (germline): MNHGY, SAAAGT. V was cut by 0 bases and J by 3 bases, with 9 bases left in between. CDR3 length: 14 residues. The CDR3 DNA reads as TGTGCCAGCAGTTACTCGTCCAGAGGCTACGAGCAGTACTTC. Translated: CASSYSSRGYEQYF.

At least ten counts were recorded for this clonotype. The CDR3 region has the DNA TGTGCCAGCAGTGAAGCACTTACAACGGGCGGGGAGCAGTACTTC. It encodes CASSEALTTGGEQYF. The chain has TRBV6-2 or TRBV6-3 and TRBJ2-7, with TRBD2 as a possible D gene (5 bases). The CDR3 loop spans 15 amino acids. With 5 bases removed from V and 7 bases from J, the gap between germline ends came to 21 bases. Germline V gene lookup returns CDR1 MNHEY and CDR2 SVGEGT.

This clonotype was counted ten times or more. The chain joins TRBV20-1 to TRBJ2-6, with unresolved D. CDR3 size: 16 residues. The V and J ends lost 1 base and 0 bases respectively, with 10 bases between them. Germline assignment: CDR1 DFQATT and CDR2 SNEGSKA (reference sequence). CDR3 nucleotides: TGCAGTGCTAGAGTTCCAGTGACCTCTGGGGCCAACGTCCTGACTTTC. Protein: CSARVPVTSGANVLTF.

This clonotype was seen repeatedly, ten times or more. J is TRBJ2-7 and V is TRBV10-1; D is possibly TRBD1 (5 bases). Germline loops: CDR1 WNHNN, CDR2 SYGVQD (reference sequence). V was trimmed by 4 bases and J by 0 bases, leaving 19 bases between them. The CDR3 contains 17 residues. The CDR3 DNA follows: TGCGCCAGCAGTGGCCGGACCCAGGGCAGGAGCTCCTACGAGCAGTACTTC. This encodes CASSGRTQGRSSYEQYF.

This clonotype was observed a single time. V gene TRBV12-3 or TRBV12-4 combines with J gene TRBJ2-1; possible D gene TRBD2, 5 bases. With 8 bases removed from V and 6 bases from J, the gap between germline ends came to 5 bases. The CDR3 totals 10 residues. CDR3 sequence reads: CASAGNEQFF. DNA for the CDR3: TGTGCCAGCGCGGGCAATGAGCAGTTCTTC.

In its sample, this clonotype was seen many times. The CDR3 coding sequence is TGTGCCAGCAGTCCGACTGACAGCGAAGATAACTATGGCTACACCTTC. This gives the protein CASSPTDSEDNYGYTF. This rearrangement joins TRBV12-3 or TRBV12-4 to TRBJ1-2, with a possible D match to TRBD1 (5 bases). The CDR3 sequence is 16 residues long. Trimming cost V 5 bases and J 1 base, with 17 bases left between them.

For this clonotype: This is likely an artifact of a read error, given a far larger clone one base away. The chain uses TRBV5-3 and TRBJ2-3; 10 bases match TRBD1. TRBV5-3 is an ORF; its function is uncertain. The CDR3 extends over 17 amino acids. After removal of 1 base from V and 7 bases from J, the junction contained 12 bases not matched to a gene. The CDR3 sequence: CARSLTGQGRATNTQYF. In DNA, the CDR3 is TGTGCCAGAAGCTTGACGGGACAGGGGAGGGCTACAAATACGCAGTATTTT.

At least ten counts were recorded for this clonotype. This rearrangement joins TRBV27 to TRBJ1-6; no firm D call. Germline V lookup: CDR1 MNHEY, CDR2 SMNVEV (reference sequence). The CDR3 is 15 residues long. V shed 3 bases and J shed 10 bases, with 16 bases lying between them. DNA for the CDR3: TGTGCCAGCAGTTTGGAGCGTCCTGAAGGGTCACCCCTCCACTTT. Translated: CASSLERPEGSPLHF.

This clonotype was counted ten times or more. The chain joins TRBV2 to TRBJ2-2; D possibly corresponds to TRBD1 (6 bases). The CDR3 consists of 15 residues. The germline V gene encodes CDR1 SNHLY and CDR2 FYNNEI. Trimming pared 5 bases from V and 5 bases from J, leaving 15 bases between. CDR3 sequence: CASSRDIGDTGELFF. The CDR3, as DNA: TGTGCCAGCAGTCGGGACATCGGGGATACCGGGGAGCTGTTTTTT. The whole variable domain, remainder taken from reference TRBV2 and TRBJ2-2, is EPEVTQTPSHQVTQMGQEVILRCVPISNHLYFYWYRQILGQKVEFLVSFYNNEISEKSEIFDDQFSVERPDGSNFTLKIRSTKLEDSAMYFCASSRDIGDTGELFFGEGSRLTVL.

This clonotype showed up just once. The rearrangement links TRBV28 to TRBJ1-5; D is undetermined. The CDR3 has 16 amino acids. Per germline, CDR1 MDHEN and CDR2 SYDVKM. V lost 7 bases, J lost 0 bases, and 16 bases lay in between. CDR3 in amino acids: CASIQQNLYSNQPQHF. The CDR3, as DNA: TGTGCCAGCATCCAACAGAACCTATATAGCAATCAGCCCCAGCATTTT.

This clonotype was picked up many times. The chain has TRBV6-8 and TRBJ2-1, with D perhaps assigned TRBD1 or TRBD2 (5 bases each). This CDR3 contains 13 residues. Germline V lookup: CDR1 MNHGY, CDR2 SAAAGT. With 5 bases removed from V and 6 bases from J, the gap between germline ends came to 11 bases. CDR3 sequence (DNA): TGTGCCAGCAGTGGGACGACGATCAATGAGCAGTTCTTC. This codes for CASSGTTINEQFF.

This clonotype was detected many times. This rearrangement joins TRBV29-1 to TRBJ1-2; 10 bases match TRBD1. Germline CDR1 reads SQVTM; CDR2 reads ANQGSEA. J lost 4 bases, V lost 4 bases, and 3 bases had no gene match. The CDR3 length is 13 residues. This chain's CDR3 is CSVAGQGIYGYTF. In DNA form, the CDR3 reads TGCAGCGTTGCGGGACAGGGGATCTATGGCTACACCTTC.

This clonotype was detected a few times. V usage is TRBV18 and J usage is TRBJ2-1; unclear D gene. The CDR3 spans 13 residues. From germline, CDR1 is KGHSH and CDR2 LQKENI. V dropped 4 bases and J dropped 4 bases, with 8 bases sitting between them. The CDR3 loop is CASSRAEYNEQFF. The CDR3 nucleotides are TGTGCCAGCTCACGGGCGGAGTACAATGAGCAGTTCTTC.

The gene calls are TRBV28 and TRBJ2-5; D gene uncertain. This CDR3 comprises 15 residues. The germline V and J ends were trimmed by 7 bases and 5 bases, with 20 bases remaining between them. CDR1 and CDR2 from the germline V gene are MDHEN and SYDVKM. The chain's CDR3 is CASTLSAAARETQYF. In nucleotides, the CDR3 is TGTGCCAGCACTCTGTCGGCGGCGGCCCGGGAGACCCAGTACTTC.

This clonotype was seen repeatedly, ten times or more. The chain uses TRBV19 and TRBJ2-5; 8 nucleotides agree with TRBD1. CDR3 size: 15 residues. Germline V lookup: CDR1 LNHDA, CDR2 SQIVND (reference sequence). V dropped 4 bases and J dropped 2; count of bases not matched to a gene: 6. DNA for the CDR3: TGTGCCAGTAGTAATCCCAGGGGGCCTCAAGAGACCCAGTACTTC. Its translation is CASSNPRGPQETQYF.

This clonotype was detected many times. The chain recombines TRBV27 with TRBJ2-6; 9 bases align to TRBD1. Germline lookup yields CDR1 MNHEY and CDR2 SMNVEV (reference sequence). CDR3 length: 17 amino acids. V was pared by 7 bases and J by 0 bases, with 7 bases of the junction left unmatched. CDR3: CASMIQGASSGANVLTF. In DNA form, the CDR3 reads TGTGCCAGCATGATACAGGGGGCGAGCTCTGGGGCCAACGTCCTGACTTTC.

The chain employs TRBV3-1 and TRBJ2-7, with a tentative D call TRBD2 (5 bases). V dropped 0 bases and J dropped 4 bases, with 13 bases sitting between them. The CDR3 runs 15 residues. Germline CDR1 LGHDT, CDR2 YNNKEL (reference sequence). CDR3 protein: CASSQDLAADYEQYF. The DNA of the CDR3 is TGTGCCAGCAGCCAAGACCTAGCAGCAGATTACGAGCAGTACTTC.

This chain uses TRBV22-1 with TRBJ1-3. TRBV22-1 is noted as a pseudogene. The CDR3 totals 13 residues. DNA for the CDR3: TGTGCCAGCAGTTACCCATCCGGAAACACCATATATTTT. Translating gives CASSYPSGNTIYF.

In this sample, this clonotype turned up many times. The V and J genes are TRBV19 and TRBJ2-2; TRBD2 matches at 7 bases. The V segment lost 8 bases and the J segment 6 bases; nucleotides outside the gene matches: 12. Germline loops: CDR1 LNHDA, CDR2 SQIVND (reference sequence). The CDR3 has 15 amino acids. This chain's CDR3 is CASEAGGSVAGELFF. The CDR3 DNA reads TGTGCCAGTGAGGCCGGGGGGTCCGTCGCCGGGGAGCTGTTTTTT.

This clonotype occurred many times. This chain links TRBV3-1 with TRBJ2-5; D is undetermined. With 5 bases removed from V and 1 base from J, the gap between germline ends came to 5 bases. CDR3 size: 12 residues. Germline-derived CDR1 and CDR2 are LGHDT and YNNKEL (reference sequence). CDR3 in amino acids: CASSNPQETQYF. CDR3 DNA: TGTGCCAGCAGCAACCCCCAAGAGACCCAGTACTTC.